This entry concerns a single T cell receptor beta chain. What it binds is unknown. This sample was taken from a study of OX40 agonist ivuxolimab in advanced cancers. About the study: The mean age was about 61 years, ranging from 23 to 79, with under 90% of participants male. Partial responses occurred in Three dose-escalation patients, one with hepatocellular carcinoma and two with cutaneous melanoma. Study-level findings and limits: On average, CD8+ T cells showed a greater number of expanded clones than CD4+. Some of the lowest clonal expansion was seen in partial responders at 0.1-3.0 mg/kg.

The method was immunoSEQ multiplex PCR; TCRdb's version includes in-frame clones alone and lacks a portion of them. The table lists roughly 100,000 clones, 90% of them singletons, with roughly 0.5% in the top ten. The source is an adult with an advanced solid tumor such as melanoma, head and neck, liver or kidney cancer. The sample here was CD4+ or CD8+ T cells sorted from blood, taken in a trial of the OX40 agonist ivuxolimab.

Here the CDR3 DNA reads TGTGCCAGCAGAGCAGGGGAGCGCGAGCAGTACTTC. Amino acid sequence: CASRAGEREQYF. The chain couples TRBV6-5 to TRBJ2-7, with D possibly TRBD1 on 6 matching bases. The germline V gene has CDR1 MNHEY and CDR2 SVGAGI. V dropped 6 bases and J dropped 6 bases, with 12 bases sitting between them. CDR3 length: 12 residues.